This T cell receptor beta chain originates from a study of T cells in Graves' hyperthyroidism and ophthalmopathy. Study context: Sampling of peripheral blood happened at initial diagnosis, prior to any treatment. Study observations and caveats: Blood also showed most of the thyroid clonotypes that were expanded above 0.001.

Absence of ophthalmopathy progression within 18 months defined stable Graves' hyperthyroidism. Orbital computed tomography and thyroid ultrasound, together with serum TRAb and thyroxine and clinical symptoms, were used for diagnoses. In this sample, this clonotype turned up many times. Its antigen is currently unknown. Amplified TCR beta CDR3 regions derived from RNA transcripts. A set of HTBI primers served as the primers for a first-round RT-PCR of the TCR CDR3. Each CDR3 protein gets one entry after TCRdb re-called the multiplex PCR reads with MiXCR. The sample consists of more than 500,000 distinct CDR3 sequences, 14% of them appearing once. The germline gives CDR1 SGHTA, CDR2 FQGNSA. Trimming cost V 3 bases and J 8 bases; bases outside gene matches: 1. This CDR3 comprises 15 residues.

The chain recombines TRBV7-2 with TRBJ2-1, with 16 positions matching TRBD2. The receptor was derived from a woman aged 40-49 years with Graves' hyperthyroidism. Sample: blood. DNA of the CDR3: TGTGCCAGCAGCTTGGGGACTAGCGGGAGGGATGAGCAGTTCTTC. Translated: CASSLGTSGRDEQFF.